Listed here are 32 T cell receptor beta chains from one sample, sequenced in a study of immune evolution from preneoplasia to lung adenocarcinoma. The repertoire was sequenced with immunoSEQ multiplex PCR; TCRdb's copy has only in-frame clones and lacks some. This table has around 3,500 clones, 78% appearing once. Material: FFPE atypical adenomatous hyperplasia tissue from the lung. Noted subset: atypical adenomatous hyperplasia (AAH), lung preneoplasia. All receptors derive from a person aged 65 to 85 with lung adenocarcinoma.

This chain uses TRBV28 with TRBJ1-2; D gene uncertain. The CDR3 totals 11 residues. Trimming cost V 6 bases and J 2 bases, with 4 bases left between them. Per germline, CDR1 MDHEN and CDR2 SYDVKM. In DNA form, the CDR3 reads TGTGCCAGCAGACCCAACTATGGCTACACCTTC. This encodes CASRPNYGYTF.

The rearrangement uses TRBV30 and TRBJ2-7, with D perhaps TRBD2 (5 bases). V shed 3 bases and J shed 0 bases, with 6 bases lying between them. CDR1 and CDR2 (germline): GTSNPN, SVGIG (reference sequence). The CDR3 loop spans 12 amino acids. The CDR3 region has the DNA TGTGCCTGGAGACGGGGCTCCTACGAGCAGTACTTC. Its translation is CAWRRGSYEQYF.

The chain links TRBV7-6 to TRBJ2-2; maybe TRBD2 (7 bases). The V gene's germline CDR1 is SGHVS and CDR2 FNYEAQ. V was clipped by 5 bases and J by 7 bases, with 11 bases between them. The length of the CDR3 is 13 residues. CDR3 region: CASSLGGRGELFF. CDR3 coding DNA: TGTGCCAGCAGCCTCGGGGGGCGCGGGGAGCTGTTTTTT. The full variable domain, completed using reference TRBV7-6 and TRBJ2-2, is GAGVSQSPRYKVTKRGQDVALRCDPISGHVSLYWYRQALGQGPEFLTYFNYEAQQDKSGLPNDRFSAERPEGSISTLTIQRTEQRDSAMYRCASSLGGRGELFFGEGSRLTVL.

The J gene is TRBJ2-3, the V gene TRBV9; possibly TRBD1 or TRBD2 for D (5 bases each). Trimming removed 0 bases at V and 3 bases at J, with 14 bases between. The CDR3 length is 16 residues. Germline V lookup: CDR1 SGDLS, CDR2 YYNGEE. CDR3 sequence reads: CASSVGIGDGTDTQYF. In nucleotides, the CDR3 is TGTGCCAGCAGCGTAGGAATAGGGGACGGGACAGATACGCAGTATTTT.

The rearrangement uses TRBV10-2 and TRBJ1-1; D call uncertain. With 7 bases removed from V and 1 base from J, the gap between germline ends came to 7 bases. In germline, CDR1 is WSHSY, CDR2 SAAADI. This CDR3 has 12 amino acids. DNA for the CDR3: TGCGCCAGCAAGGAGGCGAACACTGAAGCTTTCTTT. It is translated as CASKEANTEAFF.

The V and J genes are TRBV6-5 and TRBJ2-7; the D gene is possibly TRBD1 (5 bases). Germline V gene data show CDR1 as MNHEY and CDR2 as SVGAGI. Trimming left V 5 bases short and J 5 bases short, with 13 bases between. This CDR3 is 13 amino acids long. The CDR3 DNA is TGTGCCAGCAGTCGGCCCCAGGGCCACGAGCAGTACTTC. It translates to CASSRPQGHEQYF.

The chain recombines TRBV30 with TRBJ1-2; TRBD1 matches 8 bases. V was clipped by 8 bases and J by 4 bases; unmatched bases: 9. This CDR3 is built from 13 residues. Germline V gene data show CDR1 as GTSNPN and CDR2 as SVGIG (reference sequence). CDR3 sequence (DNA): TGTGCCGCCAAGTCAGGGGGCTTCTATGGCTACACCTTC. This encodes CAAKSGGFYGYTF.

The chain links TRBV6-1 to TRBJ2-7; 7 bases line up with TRBD1. V shed 4 bases and J 6 bases; nucleotides not matched to a gene: 9. CDR1 and CDR2 (germline): MNHNS, SASEGT. CDR3 length: 14 residues. The CDR3 sequence: CASSVGQVPGEQYF. For the CDR3, the DNA is TGTGCCAGCAGTGTTGGACAGGTTCCGGGCGAGCAGTACTTC.

The V call is TRBV7-2, the J call TRBJ1-1; D uncertain. The length of the CDR3 is 14 residues. CDR1 and CDR2 (germline): SGHTA, FQGNSA. In DNA form, the CDR3 reads TGTGTCTCGGTATTAGATCGGGAGAACACTGAAGCTTTCTTT. As protein: CVSVLDRENTEAFF.

This clone was counted a few times. V gene TRBV7-6 combines with J gene TRBJ2-3, with 9 bases aligning to TRBD2. J lost 2 bases, V lost 2 bases, and 14 bases had no gene match. CDR3 size: 19 residues. CDR1 and CDR2 (germline): SGHVS, FNYEAQ. The CDR3 DNA is TGTGCCAGCAGCTTAAGAGTAGCGGGAGCTTTGGGTACCACAGATACGCAGTATTTT. Amino acid sequence: CASSLRVAGALGTTDTQYF.

V usage is TRBV7-9 and J usage is TRBJ2-1; D is unresolved. This CDR3 region has 13 residues. V was shortened by 8 bases and J by 3 bases, with 11 bases between the two germline ends. Germline V gene lookup returns CDR1 SEHNR and CDR2 FQNEAQ (reference sequence). The CDR3 DNA follows: TGTGCCAGCGAGACCTCCGGCTACAATGAGCAGTTCTTC. This translates into CASETSGYNEQFF.

The rearrangement joins TRBV5-1 to TRBJ2-1; possible D gene TRBD1, 5 bases. Germline CDR1 and CDR2: SGHRS and YFSETQ. V was cut by 5 bases and J by 2 bases, with 20 bases left in between. CDR3 length: 17 residues. CDR3 bases: TGCGCCAGCAGACAAGGGGCATCAATAACTACCTACAATGAGCAGTTCTTC. Its protein product is CASRQGASITTYNEQFF.

V gene TRBV5-4 combines with J gene TRBJ2-7; D could derive from TRBD1 or TRBD2 (5 bases each). The CDR3 consists of 16 residues. V was pared by 3 bases and J by 8 bases, with 24 bases between. The V gene's germline CDR1 is SGHNT and CDR2 YYREEE (reference sequence). The CDR3 sequence: CASSSPGTTSPNKQYF. The CDR3 DNA reads TGTGCCAGCAGCTCTCCGGGGACGACTTCTCCTAATAAGCAGTACTTC.

The chain joins TRBV7-3 to TRBJ2-1, with D perhaps matching TRBD1 (6 bases). The CDR3 has 16 amino acids. Per the germline V gene, CDR1 is SGHTA and CDR2 is FQGTGA. Trimming removed 2 bases from V and 0 bases from J, with 11 bases in between. Here the CDR3 reads CASSLGGMSSYNEQFF. The CDR3 DNA reads TGTGCCAGCAGCTTAGGGGGCATGAGCTCCTACAATGAGCAGTTCTTC. The variable domain in full, completed from reference TRBV7-3 and TRBJ2-1, reads GAGVSQTPSNKVTEKGKYVELRCDPISGHTALYWYRQSLGQGPEFLIYFQGTGAADDSGLPNDRFFAVRPEGSVSTLKIQRTERGDSAVYLCASSLGGMSSYNEQFFGPGTRLTVL.

This clone was observed once. This chain connects TRBV6-5 to TRBJ2-7; 8 bases line up with TRBD1. CDR3 length: 13 residues. Per germline, CDR1 MNHEY and CDR2 SVGAGI. Germline trimming cut 4 bases from V and 5 bases from J; bases unmatched to any gene: 4. The CDR3 loop reads CASSSDRAHEQYF. DNA for the CDR3: TGTGCCAGCAGTTCGGACAGGGCCCACGAGCAGTACTTC.

The chain links TRBV27 to TRBJ2-2, with 14 positions matching TRBD2. Germline CDR1 MNHEY, CDR2 SMNVEV (reference sequence). CDR3 length: 17 residues. V lost 2 bases to trimming and J lost 5 bases; unmatched junction nucleotides: 4. CDR3: CASSLTGTSGRTGELFF. In DNA, the CDR3 is TGTGCCAGCAGTTTAACCGGGACTAGCGGGAGAACCGGGGAGCTGTTTTTT.

The CDR3 nucleotides are TGTGCCACCGGACTAGCGGGAGGGGAGCAGTACTTC. This translates into CATGLAGGEQYF. V is TRBV2 and J is TRBJ2-7; 15 bases align to TRBD2. The CDR3 has 12 residues. With V trimmed by 10 bases and J by 7 bases, 2 bases remained unmatched. The germline V gene encodes CDR1 SNHLY and CDR2 FYNNEI.

The chain carries TRBV7-2 and TRBJ1-5; D unclear. CDR3 size: 15 residues. The V gene's germline CDR1 is SGHTA and CDR2 FQGNSA. V lost 0 bases and J lost 4, with 10 bases in between. CDR3 DNA: TGTGCCAGCAGCTTAGCTTTGGCGGCGAATCAGCCCCAGCATTTT. Its translation is CASSLALAANQPQHF.

In this sample, this clone turned up a few times. V is TRBV4-2 and J is TRBJ2-1; 7 bases line up with TRBD2. The J segment lost 0 bases and the V segment lost 1 base, leaving 15 bases of the junction unmatched. Germline lookup yields CDR1 LGHNA and CDR2 YNFKEQ. The CDR3 loop spans 20 amino acids. The CDR3 here is CASSQAYLPASGSSYNEQFF. The CDR3 coding sequence is TGTGCCAGCAGCCAAGCCTACCTCCCGGCTAGCGGTAGCTCCTACAATGAGCAGTTCTTC.

The chain joins TRBV18 to TRBJ2-1; D ambiguous. The CDR3 is 15 residues long. The germline CDR1 and CDR2 sequences are KGHSH and LQKENI. With 1 base removed from V and 0 bases from J, the gap between germline ends came to 7 bases. The chain's CDR3 is CASSPRAPSYNEQFF. As DNA, the CDR3 is TGTGCCAGCTCACCACGGGCCCCCTCCTACAATGAGCAGTTCTTC.

CDR3 DNA sequence: TGCAGCGTTGACTACCCGGGGGGTGGCTACACCTTC. It codes for CSVDYPGGGYTF. The chain couples TRBV29-1 to TRBJ1-2; D is possibly TRBD1 (5 bases). The CDR3 has 12 amino acids. V shed 3 bases and J shed 7 bases, with 12 bases lying between them. The germline V gene has CDR1 SQVTM and CDR2 ANQGSEA.

CDR3 bases: TGTGCCAGTAGTATGGAGGCAGATAACGTATATAGCAATCAGCCCCAGCATTTT. This codes for CASSMEADNVYSNQPQHF. The chain links TRBV19 to TRBJ1-5; D unresolved. V was clipped by 3 bases and J by 0 bases, with 18 bases between them. Germline V gives CDR1 LNHDA, CDR2 SQIVND (reference sequence). The CDR3 contains 18 residues. The whole variable domain, filled in from reference TRBV19 and TRBJ1-5, reads DGGITQSPKYLFRKEGQNVTLSCEQNLNHDAMYWYRQDPGQGLRLIYYSQIVNDFQKGDIAEGYSVSREKKESFPLTVTSAQKNPTAFYLCASSMEADNVYSNQPQHFGDGTRLSIL.

The sample holds a few counts of this clone. The chain has TRBV29-1 and TRBJ1-3; D not resolved. The CDR3 contains 10 residues. V was pared by 5 bases and J by 8 bases, with 7 bases between. Per germline, CDR1 SQVTM and CDR2 ANQGSEA. The CDR3 DNA reads as TGCAGCGTTAATCAGGACACCATATATTTT. This encodes CSVNQDTIYF.

The chain combines TRBV28 with TRBJ1-2, with a possible D match to TRBD1 (5 bases). From germline, CDR1 is MDHEN and CDR2 SYDVKM. The V gene lost 8 bases and the J gene lost 3 bases, with 13 bases spanning the gap. The CDR3 sequence is 13 residues long. CDR3 bases: TGTGCCAGCCCCCGACAGACTCACTATGGCTACACCTTC. Amino acids: CASPRQTHYGYTF.

The chain combines TRBV11-2 with TRBJ1-3; no definite D call. The ends were cut back, 3 bases at V and 4 bases at J, with 4 bases in the middle. The germline V gene has CDR1 SGHAT and CDR2 FQNNGV. This CDR3 is 12 amino acids long. Written as DNA, the CDR3 is TGTGCCAGCAGCTTCACGGGAAACACCATATATTTT. Translation: CASSFTGNTIYF.

This clone was detected only a few times. This chain joins TRBV7-9 and TRBJ1-1, with D perhaps TRBD1 (5 bases). CDR1 and CDR2 (germline): SEHNR, FQNEAQ (reference sequence). This CDR3 contains 13 residues. V lost 4 bases and J 8 bases, leaving 14 bases between the germline ends. CDR3 coding DNA: TGTGCCAGCAGCTCGGGACGGCGACAAGAAGCTTTCTTT. The encoded protein is CASSSGRRQEAFF.

The chain recombines TRBV5-1 with TRBJ1-1; D may be TRBD1 (5 bases). CDR3 length: 12 residues. V was clipped by 0 bases and J by 8 bases, with 8 bases between them. Germline V lookup: CDR1 SGHRS, CDR2 YFSETQ. In DNA, the CDR3 is TGCGCCAGCAGCTTGGGGACATCAGAAGCTTTCTTT. Translated, it gives CASSLGTSEAFF.

The genes are TRBV28 and TRBJ2-5; 8 bases line up with TRBD2. The J call is doubtful: the DNA matches TRBJ2-7 better. CDR3 length: 15 amino acids. Germline V gene sequence: CDR1 MDHEN, CDR2 SYDVKM. The CDR3 here is CASSLSVLAVYEQYF. The CDR3 nucleotides read TGTGCCAGCAGTTTGAGCGTACTAGCGGTTTACGAGCAGTACTTC.

The genes are TRBV7-8 and TRBJ1-2; 7 positions match TRBD1. The CDR3 has 13 amino acids. Germline CDR1 is SGHVS and CDR2 is FQNEAQ. V gave up 4 bases and J gave up 8 bases; unmatched junction bases: 7. CDR3 sequence (DNA): TGTGCCAGCAGCTCGACAGGGATAAGCGGCTACACCTTC. As protein: CASSSTGISGYTF.

This sequence joins TRBV6-1 and TRBJ1-2; 10 nucleotides agree with TRBD1. Looked up from germline, CDR1 is MNHNS and CDR2 is SASEGT. The CDR3 has 15 residues. Trimming cost V 5 bases and J 6 bases; bases outside gene matches: 9. CDR3 nucleotides: TGTGCCAGCAGTCCGTTGGACAGGGGGACGAATGGCTACACCTTC. It is translated as CASSPLDRGTNGYTF.

The chain is built from TRBV10-3 and TRBJ2-1, with D unclear. The germline V and J ends were trimmed by 3 bases and 3 bases, with 15 bases remaining between them. Germline CDR1 and CDR2: ENHRY and SYGVKD. The CDR3 has 16 amino acids. In DNA form, the CDR3 reads TGTGCCATCAGTGAAGTCAGTTCCTCAGACTACAATGAGCAGTTCTTC. The encoded protein is CAISEVSSSDYNEQFF.

The chain links TRBV19 to TRBJ2-1, with unresolved D. Trimming took off 2 bases at V and 5 bases at J, with 13 bases between the two ends. The CDR3 has 15 residues. Germline values: CDR1 LNHDA, CDR2 SQIVND (reference sequence). CDR3 DNA sequence: TGTGCCAGTAGTATAAAGATTTCAGTCAACAATGAGCAGTTCTTC. Its protein is CASSIKISVNNEQFF.